Each of the 28 T cell receptor beta chains below was sequenced from the same sample in a study of blood T cell repertoires in COVID-19. Generated by immunoSEQ multiplex PCR, the TCRdb table keeps only in-frame clones and is missing some. The sample includes around 88,000 clones, roughly 90% seen only once; the top ten take more than 1.5%. Input material: peripheral blood. The receptors here all came from a man aged 55 to 70 with acute or convalescent COVID-19.

V gene TRBV23-1 combines with J gene TRBJ2-6; TRBD1 matches 9 bases. TRBV23-1 is an ORF; its function is uncertain. The trim removed 4 bases at V and 0 bases at J, leaving 4 bases unmatched. The CDR3 spans 17 residues. CDR3 DNA: TGCGCCAGCAGTCCCCGGGACAGGGCCTCTGGGGCCAACGTCCTGACTTTC. It is translated as CASSPRDRASGANVLTF.

The V call is TRBV11-3, the J call TRBJ2-7, with TRBD1 matching 7 bases. Unmatched junction bases numbered 6, after V lost 1 base and J lost 0 bases. CDR3 length equals 16 residues. The V gene's germline CDR1 is SGHNT and CDR2 YENEEA. CDR3 bases: TGTGCCAGCAGCTTAGTCCGGGGACAGCGCTCCTACGAGCAGTACTTC. It codes for CASSLVRGQRSYEQYF.

The chain employs TRBV3-1 (or the pseudogene TRBV3-2) and TRBJ2-1, with 12 positions matching TRBD2. The CDR3 sequence is 16 residues long. V lost 1 base and J lost 7; bases outside the gene matches: 5. Germline CDR1 reads LGHDT; CDR2 reads YNNKEL (reference sequence). The CDR3 DNA follows: TGTGCCAGCAGCCAAGGGACTAGCGGGAATTCTAATGAGCAGTTCTTC. Amino acid sequence: CASSQGTSGNSNEQFF.

V and J are TRBV5-1 and TRBJ2-1; 12 bases fit TRBD1. The CDR3 totals 16 residues. CDR1 is SGHRS, CDR2 YFSETQ, per germline. V lost 3 bases, J lost 8 bases, and 9 bases stayed unmatched. The CDR3 region has the DNA TGCGCCAGCAGCTCCAACCGGGACAGGGGGCTAGATGAGCAGTTCTTC. Encoded protein: CASSSNRDRGLDEQFF.

The V gene is TRBV27, the J gene TRBJ1-4; 7 bases are a match to TRBD1. V lost 4 bases and J lost 7; bases outside the gene matches: 6. Germline V lookup: CDR1 MNHEY, CDR2 SMNVEV (reference sequence). This CDR3 comprises 14 residues. CDR3 residues: CASSYLGTAEKLFF. As DNA, the CDR3 is TGTGCCAGCAGTTACCTTGGGACAGCTGAAAAACTGTTTTTT.

CDR3 in DNA: TGTGCCAGCAGCTTAGGGACGAGGACTACCACAGATACGCAGTATTTT. This translates into CASSLGTRTTTDTQYF. V usage is TRBV5-5 and J usage is TRBJ2-3; a weak D match, TRBD2 (6 bases). The CDR3 consists of 16 residues. From germline, CDR1 is SGHKS and CDR2 YYEKEE (reference sequence). V dropped 2 bases and J dropped 2 bases, with 15 bases sitting between them. Full variable domain (rest looked up from reference TRBV5-5 and TRBJ2-3): DAGVTQSPTHLIKTRGQQVTLRCSPISGHKSVSWYQQVLGQGPQFIFQYYEKEERGRGNFPDRFSARQFPNYSSELNVNALLLGDSALYLCASSLGTRTTTDTQYFGPGTRLTVL.

The J gene is TRBJ1-2, the V gene TRBV3-1 (or the pseudogene TRBV3-2); TRBD1 matches 10 bases. The CDR3 is 15 amino acids. The germline V gene encodes CDR1 LGHDT and CDR2 YNNKEL (reference sequence). Trimming took 0 bases from V and 6 from J; bases not matched to a gene: 4. This chain's CDR3 is CASSQETGGADGYTF. CDR3 DNA: TGTGCCAGCAGCCAAGAGACAGGGGGCGCGGATGGCTACACCTTC.

This sequence joins TRBV5-5 and TRBJ1-2; D unresolved. The V and J ends lost 4 bases and 2 bases respectively, with 9 bases between them. Germline CDR1 and CDR2: SGHKS and YYEKEE (reference sequence). CDR3 length equals 13 residues. CDR3 in DNA: TGTGCCAGCAGCGCTGCGGTCAACTATGGCTACACCTTC. Amino acids: CASSAAVNYGYTF.

The V and J genes are TRBV19 and TRBJ1-2; the D is unclear. V lost 7 bases and J 5 bases, leaving 17 bases between the germline ends. The CDR3 spans 14 residues. The germline V gene encodes CDR1 LNHDA and CDR2 SQIVND (reference sequence). In DNA, the CDR3 is TGTGCCAGTACCCCCGGGGTCCCTAGTTATGGCTACACCTTC. It yields the protein CASTPGVPSYGYTF.

This sequence joins TRBV3-1 (or the pseudogene TRBV3-2) and TRBJ2-3; unclear D gene. There are 14 residues in the CDR3. Per the germline V gene, CDR1 is LGHDT and CDR2 is YNNKEL (reference sequence). Between the trimmed V and J ends, which lost 0 bases and 3 bases, there was a span of 7 bases. The CDR3 sequence: CASSQDVNTDTQYF. In DNA form, the CDR3 reads TGTGCCAGCAGCCAAGACGTTAATACAGATACGCAGTATTTT.

This chain links TRBV18 with TRBJ2-1, with 11 bases fitting TRBD2. CDR3 length: 15 residues. The ends lost 4 bases at V and 4 bases at J; junction bases unmatched: 3. The germline V gene encodes CDR1 KGHSH and CDR2 LQKENI. CDR3 sequence (DNA): TGTGCCAGCTCACTGACTAGCGGGATGTACAATGAGCAGTTCTTC. Amino acid sequence: CASSLTSGMYNEQFF.

This clone was seen once. The chain employs TRBV6-1 and TRBJ2-3; D remains unclear. The CDR3 has 12 residues. Germline V gene data show CDR1 as MNHNS and CDR2 as SASEGT. V was clipped by 2 bases and J by 6 bases, with 6 bases between them. The CDR3 reads CASSEYGDTQYF. Written as DNA, the CDR3 is TGTGCCAGCAGTGAATACGGGGATACGCAGTATTTT.

The chain uses TRBV6-2 or TRBV6-3 and TRBJ2-4; tentative D call: TRBD2 (6 bases). The V end was cut by 5 bases, the J end by 7 bases, with 18 bases between. In germline, CDR1 is MNHEY, CDR2 SVGEGT. The CDR3 length is 15 residues. The CDR3 here is CASSPLGGGRNIQYF. CDR3 sequence (DNA): TGTGCCAGCAGTCCACTCGGAGGAGGGAGGAACATTCAGTACTTC.

CDR3 DNA sequence: TGTGCCAGCAGCCGCCCGGGGACAGGGGGAAGGAGTGAGCAGTTCTTC. Encoded protein: CASSRPGTGGRSEQFF. The chain recombines TRBV5-6 with TRBJ2-1, with 11 nucleotides matching TRBD1. Germline-derived CDR1 and CDR2 are SGHDT and YYEEEE. CDR3 size: 16 residues. Unmatched junction bases numbered 12, after V lost 4 bases and J lost 9 bases. The variable domain in full, completed from reference TRBV5-6 and TRBJ2-1, reads DAGVTQSPTHLIKTRGQQVTLRCSPKSGHDTVSWYQQALGQGPQFIFQYYEEEERQRGNFPDRFSGHQFPNYSSELNVNALLLGDSALYLCASSRPGTGGRSEQFFGPGTRLTVL.

This clone was counted between two and nine times. V usage is TRBV7-9 and J usage is TRBJ1-5; the D is unclear. The germline V gene encodes CDR1 SEHNR and CDR2 FQNEAQ (reference sequence). Trimming pared 1 base from V and 4 bases from J, leaving 8 bases between. This CDR3 region has 14 residues. CDR3 in amino acids: CASSLDSENQPQHF. The DNA of the CDR3 is TGTGCCAGCAGCTTAGACAGTGAAAATCAGCCCCAGCATTTT. Together with reference TRBV7-9 and TRBJ1-5, the CDR3 gives the full variable domain: DTGVSQNPRHKITKRGQNVTFRCDPISEHNRLYWYRQTLGQGPEFLTYFQNEAQLEKSRLLSDRFSAERPKGSFSTLEIQRTEQGDSAMYLCASSLDSENQPQHFGDGTRLSIL.

This chain uses TRBV9 with TRBJ2-1, with 7 nucleotides matching TRBD2. V lost 0 bases, J lost 4 bases, and 13 bases stayed unmatched. Per the germline V gene, CDR1 is SGDLS and CDR2 is YYNGEE. This CDR3 has 18 amino acids. CDR3 DNA: TGTGCCAGCAGCGTAGATCCTAGCGGCAGCAACGGGTACAATGAGCAGTTCTTC. It codes for CASSVDPSGSNGYNEQFF. Looking up the rest from reference TRBV9 and TRBJ2-1 gives the full variable domain: DSGVTQTPKHLITATGQRVTLRCSPRSGDLSVYWYQQSLDQGLQFLIQYYNGEERAKGNILERFSAQQFPDLHSELNLSSLELGDSALYFCASSVDPSGSNGYNEQFFGPGTRLTVL.

V gene TRBV6-5 combines with J gene TRBJ1-5, with D possibly matching TRBD1 (5 bases). The V gene lost 2 bases and the J gene lost 6 bases, with 14 bases spanning the gap. Per the germline V gene, CDR1 is MNHEY and CDR2 is SVGAGI. This CDR3 is built from 15 residues. CDR3 coding DNA: TGTGCCAGCAGTTACCCGACCGGGGGGACTCAGCCCCAGCATTTT. This codes for CASSYPTGGTQPQHF.

V and J are TRBV15 and TRBJ1-5, with D possibly TRBD1 on 6 matching bases. The CDR3 covers 15 residues. V lost 7 bases and J lost 9, with 22 bases in between. Germline CDR1 reads LNHNV; CDR2 reads YYDKDF (reference sequence). The CDR3: CATTPGIDRLGPQHF. The CDR3, as DNA: TGTGCCACCACCCCCGGGATCGACAGGTTGGGGCCCCAGCATTTT.

The gene calls are TRBV19 and TRBJ2-7, with 8 bases identical to TRBD1. CDR1 and CDR2 (germline): LNHDA, SQIVND (reference sequence). J lost 4 bases, V lost 5 bases, and 7 bases had no gene match. The CDR3 has 14 amino acids. The CDR3 here is CASSPQGARYEQYF. CDR3 in DNA: TGTGCCAGTAGTCCCCAGGGGGCGCGGTACGAGCAGTACTTC.

This clone has just one count. The CDR3 DNA reads as TGTGCCAGTAATCGACAAGCTGGAAACACCATATATTTT. Translated, it gives CASNRQAGNTIYF. The V and J genes are TRBV19 and TRBJ1-3; D gene uncertain. CDR1 and CDR2 (germline): LNHDA, SQIVND (reference sequence). With 7 bases removed from V and 2 bases from J, the gap between germline ends came to 9 bases. This CDR3 has 13 residues.

The CDR3, as DNA: TGTGCCAGCAGCAATGGACTAGCGGGAGTCCTTGCCTACGAGCAGTACTTC. Its protein product is CASSNGLAGVLAYEQYF. This chain uses TRBV5-4 with TRBJ2-7; TRBD2 matches at 13 bases. The CDR3 is 17 amino acids. Germline-derived CDR1 and CDR2 are SGHNT and YYREEE (reference sequence). The ends lost 4 bases at V and 2 bases at J; junction bases unmatched: 9. The variable domain in full, with the rest retrieved from reference TRBV5-4 and TRBJ2-7, is ETGVTQSPTHLIKTRGQQVTLRCSSQSGHNTVSWYQQALGQGPQFIFQYYREEENGRGNFPPRFSGLQFPNYSSELNVNALELDDSALYLCASSNGLAGVLAYEQYFGPGTRLTVT.

This clone was picked up one time. The rearrangement uses TRBV28 and TRBJ1-1, with D perhaps TRBD1 (6 bases). The length of the CDR3 is 11 residues. Germline-derived CDR1 and CDR2 are MDHEN and SYDVKM. V dropped 6 bases and J dropped 10 bases, with 12 bases sitting between them. The CDR3 DNA reads TGTGCCAGCAGGCGACAGGATGTAGCTTTCTTT. Translated, it gives CASRRQDVAFF. The variable domain in full, with the rest retrieved from reference TRBV28 and TRBJ1-1, is DVKVTQSSRYLVKRTGEKVFLECVQDMDHENMFWYRQDPGLGLRLIYFSYDVKMKEKGDIPEGYSVSREKKERFSLILESASTNQTSMYLCASRRQDVAFFGQGTRLTVV.

The chain uses TRBV11-1 and TRBJ2-3; 11 bases line up with TRBD2. V lost 3 bases to trimming and J lost 14 bases; unmatched junction nucleotides: 7. CDR3 length: 13 amino acids. CDR1 and CDR2 from the germline V gene are SGHAT and FQDESV (reference sequence). The CDR3 protein is CASSFQTSGVLYF. The CDR3 DNA sequence: TGTGCCAGCAGCTTTCAGACTAGCGGGGTTTTGTATTTT.

This clone was seen a handful of times. The V and J genes are TRBV19 and TRBJ1-3; 9 bases are shared with TRBD1. Germline-derived CDR1 and CDR2 are LNHDA and SQIVND (reference sequence). The CDR3 loop spans 13 amino acids. J lost 7 bases, V lost 7 bases, and 5 bases had no gene match. The CDR3 DNA reads TGTGCCAGTACCGGGACAGGGTCGAACACCATATATTTT. Its translation: CASTGTGSNTIYF.

This clone came up once. At one of its ends the junction is not consistent with the germline gene, which may arise from a read error. V and J are TRBV12-3 or TRBV12-4 and TRBJ2-1, with 8 bases aligning to TRBD2. The CDR3 sequence is 13 residues long. The CDR3 sequence is CASSLGVAGSGLF. The CDR3 region has the DNA TGTGCCAGCAGTCTCGGTGTAGCGGGGTCGGGGCTCTTC.

V and J are TRBV9 and TRBJ2-7, with 11 bases matching TRBD1. Germline lookup yields CDR1 SGDLS and CDR2 YYNGEE. This CDR3 spans 14 amino acids. The V segment lost 7 bases and the J segment 4 bases; nucleotides outside the gene matches: 7. The CDR3 DNA reads as TGTGCCAGCGGCCCGGGACAGGGGGTGTACGAGCAGTACTTC. This codes for CASGPGQGVYEQYF.

This clone came up once. V is TRBV28 and J is TRBJ2-7, with a weak D call TRBD1 (5 bases). The CDR3 is made up of 14 amino acids. Germline CDR1 reads MDHEN; CDR2 reads SYDVKM. Between the trimmed V and J ends, which lost 5 bases and 0 bases, there was a span of 11 bases. CDR3 residues: CASSNTGFSYEQYF. CDR3 sequence (DNA): TGTGCCAGCAGTAACACAGGCTTCTCCTACGAGCAGTACTTC.

CDR3 in DNA: TGTGCCACGGCGACTAGCGGGAGAACTGGGGCCAACGTCCTGACTTTC. Translated, it gives CATATSGRTGANVLTF. J is TRBJ2-6 and V is TRBV24-1, with 12 bases that match TRBD2. This CDR3 is built from 16 residues. V lost 10 bases and J lost 2; bases outside the gene matches: 5. The germline CDR1 and CDR2 sequences are KGHDR and SFDVKD.